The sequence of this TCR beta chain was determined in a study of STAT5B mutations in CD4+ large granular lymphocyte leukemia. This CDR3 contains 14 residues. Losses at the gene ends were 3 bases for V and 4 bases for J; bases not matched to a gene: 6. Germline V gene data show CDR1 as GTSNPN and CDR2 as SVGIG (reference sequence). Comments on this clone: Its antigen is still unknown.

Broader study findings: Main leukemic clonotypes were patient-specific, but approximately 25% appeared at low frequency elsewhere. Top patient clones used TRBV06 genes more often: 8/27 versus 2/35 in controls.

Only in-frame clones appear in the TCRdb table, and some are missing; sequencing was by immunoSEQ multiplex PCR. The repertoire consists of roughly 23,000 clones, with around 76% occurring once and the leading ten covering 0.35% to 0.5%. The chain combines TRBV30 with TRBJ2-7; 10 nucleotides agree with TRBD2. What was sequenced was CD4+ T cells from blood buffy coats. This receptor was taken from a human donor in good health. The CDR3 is CAWSALAGAYEQYF. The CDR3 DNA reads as TGTGCCTGGAGCGCTCTAGCGGGAGCGTACGAGCAGTACTTC.